This T cell receptor (beta chain) was retrieved from a study of blood T cell repertoires in COVID-19. Across the study: Sites across the United States, Italy and Spain contributed samples from acute and convalescent COVID-19. T cells, B-cell-depleted T cells, or PBMCs provided the cDNA or gDNA that served as material.

Per the germline V gene, CDR1 is MNHEY and CDR2 is SVGEGT. Trimming shortened V by 6 bases and J by 8 bases, and 11 bases separated the two germline ends. The CDR3 contains 11 residues. This clone appeared once. Here immunoSEQ multiplex PCR was the method, and the copy in TCRdb shows in-frame clones only, minus some. Of 350,000 to 450,000 clones in the sample, 80% to 95% were seen once. The rearrangement joins TRBV6-2 or TRBV6-3 to TRBJ2-7; the D is unclear. The source is a middle-aged woman who had been exposed to COVID-19. The sequencing sample was made of PBMCs or T cells enriched from blood (not recorded which). CDR3 residues: CASSLQYKQYF. The CDR3 DNA is TGTGCCAGCAGCTTACAATACAAGCAGTACTTC.